This TCR beta chain was captured in a study of spatial heterogeneity in lung cancer. Study outcomes and limitations: Counts that tracked tumor mutation counts were those of expanded intratumoral alpha and beta TCRs. Regional and ubiquitous nonsynonymous mutations were tracked by counts of regional and ubiquitous expanded TCRs, respectively.

This clonotype has at least ten counts. The antigen is not known. Every TCR cDNA molecule carried a tag that served as a unique molecular identifier. TCRdb analysed the 5' RACE reads with MiXCR anew, one entry per CDR3 protein. Among around 100,000 distinct CDR3 sequences, 4.4% were seen once, and the ten largest hold approximately 22%. Germline lookup yields CDR1 MGHRA and CDR2 YSYEKL. The CDR3 totals 15 residues. The V segment lost 0 bases and the J segment 8 bases; nucleotides outside the gene matches: 6. As to time point: sample taken at primary tumor resection. The V call is TRBV4-1, the J call TRBJ1-4; TRBD1 agrees at 7 bases. Specimen: lung tumor tissue, collected at surgery. The source of this sequence is a male donor with early-stage non-small cell lung cancer. The CDR3 nucleotides are TGCGCCAGCAGCCAAGATCAGGGGGGAGGCGAAAAACTGTTTTTT. It encodes CASSQDQGGGEKLFF.